Shown below are 32 T cell receptor beta chains from a single sample sequenced in a study of CD8+ T cells in alopecia areata. In each case, RNA was isolated and then reverse transcribed into cDNA as the sequencing template. The data were produced by immunoSEQ multiplex PCR, yet TCRdb's version contains in-frame clones alone and is incomplete. The table records 75,000 to 100,000 clones, 35% to 45% of them present only once. The sequenced material came from CD4+ T cells sorted from blood. All receptors derive from a human donor with alopecia areata.

This clone was found many times. The chain has TRBV28 and TRBJ1-5, with TRBD1 as a possible D gene (5 bases). This CDR3 contains 14 residues. CDR1 MDHEN and CDR2 SYDVKM come from the germline V gene. Trimming removed 3 bases at V and 2 bases at J, with 8 bases between. CDR3 DNA sequence: TGTGCCAGCAGTTTGGGGGGAGGCAATCAGCCCCAGCATTTT. Its translation is CASSLGGGNQPQHF.

In this sample, this clone turned up a few times. The chain employs TRBV30 and TRBJ2-1; 11 bases line up with TRBD2. J was trimmed by 7 bases and V by 5 bases; bases with no gene match: 7. This CDR3 is 14 amino acids long. Germline V lookup: CDR1 GTSNPN, CDR2 SVGIG (reference sequence). CDR3 in DNA: TGTGCCTGGGGCGTGGGACTAGCGGTAAATGAGCAGTTCTTC. It yields the protein CAWGVGLAVNEQFF.

The chain uses TRBV27 and TRBJ1-5; D unclear. The CDR3 loop spans 11 amino acids. Germline V CDR1 and CDR2: MNHEY, SMNVEV (reference sequence). The V and J ends lost 7 bases and 7 bases respectively, with 8 bases between them. The CDR3 DNA reads as TGTGCCAGCACCCGGCGGCAGCCCCAGCATTTT. Translated, it gives CASTRRQPQHF.

The rearrangement links TRBV27 to TRBJ2-5; D might be TRBD1 or TRBD2, each matching 5 bases. CDR3 length: 12 amino acids. V was cut by 6 bases and J by 4 bases, with 9 bases left in between. Germline CDR1 reads MNHEY; CDR2 reads SMNVEV (reference sequence). The DNA for the CDR3 is TGTGCCAGCAGGGGACGGCTAGAGACCCAGTACTTC. This gives the protein CASRGRLETQYF.

Many counts were recorded for this clone. The CDR3 spells CASSSRPGLAGSNTGELFF. Here the CDR3 DNA reads TGCGCCAGCAGCAGTAGACCGGGACTAGCGGGATCGAACACCGGGGAGCTGTTTTTT. The chain joins TRBV5-1 to TRBJ2-2; TRBD2 aligns across 13 bases. The CDR3 is 19 residues long. The germline CDR1 and CDR2 sequences are SGHRS and YFSETQ. The V segment lost 4 bases and the J segment 0 bases; nucleotides outside the gene matches: 9.

The chain links TRBV30 to TRBJ2-1; the match to TRBD2 covers 8 bases. The CDR3 is made up of 15 amino acids. Trimming at V came to 3 bases and at J to 12 bases, leaving 16 bases not matched to a gene. Germline V gives CDR1 GTSNPN, CDR2 SVGIG (reference sequence). The CDR3 sequence: CAWSPLRTSIGGQFF. Written as DNA, the CDR3 is TGTGCCTGGAGCCCACTAAGGACTAGCATCGGAGGGCAGTTCTTC.

This clone was seen only a few times. CDR3 sequence reads: CASSLTRGTDTQYF. In DNA, the CDR3 is TGTGCCAGCAGCTTAACTAGGGGCACAGATACGCAGTATTTT. The rearrangement links TRBV7-9 to TRBJ2-3; D may be TRBD2 (5 bases). The CDR3 is made up of 14 amino acids. Germline CDR1 is SEHNR and CDR2 is FQNEAQ (reference sequence). The V gene lost 2 bases and the J gene lost 1 base, with 7 bases spanning the gap.

This rearrangement joins TRBV5-4 to TRBJ1-2; D unresolved. Trimming removed 4 bases at V and 2 bases at J, with 12 bases between. The CDR3 consists of 14 residues. Germline CDR1 and CDR2: SGHNT and YYREEE (reference sequence). The CDR3 nucleotides are TGTGCCAGCAGCCGGCTGGCAGAAAACTATGGCTACACCTTC. It yields the protein CASSRLAENYGYTF.

The gene calls are TRBV2 and TRBJ1-5; perhaps TRBD1 as D (5 bases). Germline CDR1 SNHLY, CDR2 FYNNEI. The CDR3 is 14 residues long. V was cut by 6 bases and J by 7 bases, with 16 bases left in between. The CDR3 region is CASSKQGLGQPQHF. DNA of the CDR3: TGTGCCAGCAGCAAGCAGGGTTTGGGGCAGCCCCAGCATTTT.

The V call is TRBV5-4, the J call TRBJ1-2; no clear D. The CDR3 contains 13 residues. The germline V gene has CDR1 SGHNT and CDR2 YYREEE (reference sequence). V lost 4 bases, J lost 4 bases, and 11 bases lay in between. This CDR3 is CASSPDPSYGYTF. As DNA, the CDR3 is TGTGCCAGCAGCCCGGACCCCAGCTATGGCTACACCTTC.

V is TRBV7-9 and J is TRBJ2-7, with D maybe TRBD2 (5 bases). Germline V lookup: CDR1 SEHNR, CDR2 FQNEAQ (reference sequence). Between the trimmed V and J ends, which lost 5 bases and 6 bases, there was a span of 23 bases. This CDR3 comprises 16 residues. CDR3: CASSPEGFGGSLEQYF. Here the CDR3 DNA reads TGTGCCAGCAGCCCGGAAGGTTTCGGAGGTTCTCTCGAGCAGTACTTC.

This clone has just a few counts. The chain couples TRBV9 to TRBJ2-5, with 8 nucleotides matching TRBD1. Trimming at V came to 4 bases and at J to 5 bases, leaving 13 bases not matched to a gene. This CDR3 has 16 residues. The germline V gene has CDR1 SGDLS and CDR2 YYNGEE. CDR3 sequence: CASSPRGQGARETQYF. The CDR3 nucleotides read TGTGCCAGCAGCCCCCGGGGGCAGGGGGCCAGGGAGACCCAGTACTTC. Variable domain in full (rest from reference TRBV9 and TRBJ2-5): DSGVTQTPKHLITATGQRVTLRCSPRSGDLSVYWYQQSLDQGLQFLIQYYNGEERAKGNILERFSAQQFPDLHSELNLSSLELGDSALYFCASSPRGQGARETQYFGPGTRLLVL.

This clone was seen only a few times. The chain recombines TRBV29-1 with TRBJ2-1; no reliable D call. Germline CDR1 and CDR2: SQVTM and ANQGSEA. The CDR3 is 12 residues long. The ends were cut back, 3 bases at V and 8 bases at J, with 11 bases in the middle. The CDR3 reads CSVEKGLYEQFF. CDR3 coding DNA: TGCAGCGTTGAGAAAGGGCTCTATGAGCAGTTCTTC.

This clone was counted a few times. The V call is TRBV10-3, the J call TRBJ2-5; 7 bases map to TRBD1. After removal of 2 bases from V and 2 bases from J, the junction contained 5 bases not matched to a gene. Looked up from germline, CDR1 is ENHRY and CDR2 is SYGVKD. The CDR3 has 15 amino acids. The CDR3 nucleotides are TGTGCCATCAGTGAGACCGGGACAGAGCAAGAGACCCAGTACTTC. Translation gives CAISETGTEQETQYF.

The rearrangement joins TRBV9 to TRBJ1-2, with D perhaps TRBD1 (6 bases). Per the germline V gene, CDR1 is SGDLS and CDR2 is YYNGEE. The V gene lost 4 bases and the J gene lost 2 bases, with 15 bases spanning the gap. This CDR3 spans 15 amino acids. CDR3 protein: CASSRSGGTNYGYTF. CDR3 sequence (DNA): TGTGCCAGCAGCCGCTCGGGGGGGACAAACTATGGCTACACCTTC.

This clone was picked up one time. Other nucleotide sequences from this sample produce the same CDR3. The rearrangement joins TRBV9 to TRBJ2-3; D may match TRBD1 or TRBD2 (5 bases each). V lost 0 bases to trimming and J lost 6 bases, with 11 bases between them. This CDR3 comprises 14 residues. CDR1 SGDLS and CDR2 YYNGEE come from the germline V gene. CDR3 sequence reads: CASSVGGAEDTQYF. CDR3 bases: TGTGCCAGCAGCGTAGGAGGGGCGGAGGATACGCAGTATTTT. Combining the CDR3 with reference TRBV9 and TRBJ2-3 gives the whole variable domain DSGVTQTPKHLITATGQRVTLRCSPRSGDLSVYWYQQSLDQGLQFLIQYYNGEERAKGNILERFSAQQFPDLHSELNLSSLELGDSALYFCASSVGGAEDTQYFGPGTRLTVL.

This clone was observed a handful of times. V is TRBV29-1 and J is TRBJ2-1; 12 bases agree with TRBD2. Germline V gene sequence: CDR1 SQVTM, CDR2 ANQGSEA. The CDR3 extends over 16 amino acids. The ends lost 1 base at V and 7 bases at J; junction bases unmatched: 8. CDR3 sequence (DNA): TGCAGCGTTGAAGGGGGCCTAGCGGGAGGGCGTAATGAGCAGTTCTTC. Translating it yields CSVEGGLAGGRNEQFF.

The chain couples TRBV30 to TRBJ2-5; TRBD1 aligns across 9 bases. Germline trimming cut 3 bases from V and 5 bases from J; bases unmatched to any gene: 1. Germline assignment: CDR1 GTSNPN and CDR2 SVGIG (reference sequence). This CDR3 is built from 12 residues. The CDR3 is CAWSGTGETQYF. The CDR3 nucleotides are TGTGCCTGGAGCGGGACAGGGGAGACCCAGTACTTC.

There are a few counts of this clone. The rearrangement uses TRBV18 and TRBJ2-5; D is ambiguous. The CDR3 sequence is 13 residues long. Per the germline V gene, CDR1 is KGHSH and CDR2 is LQKENI. V lost 3 bases to trimming and J lost 4 bases, with 9 bases between them. CDR3 sequence (DNA): TGTGCCAGCTCACCGTCTTTAGCAGAGACCCAGTACTTC. It specifies CASSPSLAETQYF.

This clone was detected a few times. This rearrangement joins TRBV28 to TRBJ2-7, with a weak D call TRBD1 (5 bases). V lost 2 bases and J lost 6, with 14 bases in between. CDR1 MDHEN and CDR2 SYDVKM come from the germline V gene. CDR3 length: 14 amino acids. Written as DNA, the CDR3 is TGTGCCAGCAGTTTAATTCGTAGGGGTGGCGAGCAGTACTTC. Translated: CASSLIRRGGEQYF.

This sequence joins TRBV27 and TRBJ1-1; 10 nucleotides line up with TRBD1. V dropped 6 bases and J dropped 1; count of bases not matched to a gene: 8. The length of the CDR3 is 16 residues. The germline CDR1 and CDR2 sequences are MNHEY and SMNVEV (reference sequence). CDR3: CASRPQGQGSNTEAFF. DNA for the CDR3: TGTGCCAGCAGACCTCAGGGACAGGGGTCGAACACTGAAGCTTTCTTT.

In this sample, this clone turned up once. CDR3 bases: TGTGCCAGCAGCATGACGGGGAATTCACCCCTCCACTTT. Its translation is CASSMTGNSPLHF. The chain uses TRBV9 and TRBJ1-6, with D hard to call. The germline gives CDR1 SGDLS, CDR2 YYNGEE. Trimming removed 4 bases at V and 7 bases at J, with 9 bases between. The CDR3 consists of 13 residues.

J is TRBJ1-2 and V is TRBV29-1; 7 bases align to TRBD1. CDR1 is SQVTM and CDR2 is ANQGSEA in the germline V gene. The CDR3 is 13 amino acids. V dropped 3 bases and J dropped 7; count of bases not matched to a gene: 8. CDR3 coding DNA: TGCAGCGTTGAGGGTCAGGGGGACAGTGGCTACACCTTC. This encodes CSVEGQGDSGYTF. Full variable domain (remainder filled in from reference TRBV29-1 and TRBJ1-2): SAVISQKPSRDICQRGTSLTIQCQVDSQVTMMFWYRQQPGQSLTLIATANQGSEATYESGFVIDKFPISRPNLTFSTLTVSNMSPEDSSIYLCSVEGQGDSGYTFGSGTRLTVV.

The chain uses TRBV5-1 and TRBJ2-7, with 11 bases aligning to TRBD2. CDR3 length equals 14 residues. The germline CDR1 and CDR2 sequences are SGHRS and YFSETQ. V lost 7 bases to trimming and J lost 2 bases; unmatched junction nucleotides: 5. The CDR3 loop reads CASGGTSGPYEQYF. The CDR3 DNA follows: TGCGCCAGCGGTGGGACTAGCGGCCCCTACGAGCAGTACTTC.

The chain recombines TRBV7-2 with TRBJ1-5; TRBD1 is a possible D gene (6 bases). Trimming cost V 5 bases and J 2 bases, with 16 bases left between them. The CDR3 runs to 16 residues. The germline CDR1 and CDR2 sequences are SGHTA and FQGNSA. In nucleotides, the CDR3 is TGTGCCAGCAGCGAACAGGGTAACGAGGGCAATCAGCCCCAGCATTTT. Its translation is CASSEQGNEGNQPQHF.

The rearrangement links TRBV30 to TRBJ2-1; TRBD2 aligns across 15 bases. With 4 bases clipped from V and 4 bases from J, the junction kept 5 bases outside the gene matches. Germline CDR1 reads GTSNPN; CDR2 reads SVGIG (reference sequence). The CDR3 consists of 16 residues. In DNA form, the CDR3 reads TGTGCCTGGAAGGGACTAGCGGGAGGAGGGTACAATGAGCAGTTCTTC. It specifies CAWKGLAGGGYNEQFF.

V gene TRBV5-1 combines with J gene TRBJ1-2; TRBD1 matches at 8 bases. This CDR3 region has 14 residues. Germline CDR1 SGHRS, CDR2 YFSETQ. V gave up 4 bases and J gave up 7 bases; unmatched junction bases: 9. In DNA, the CDR3 is TGCGCCAGCAGCACGTACAGGGGGTCCGGTGGCTACACCTTC. Translating it yields CASSTYRGSGGYTF.

V and J are TRBV7-9 and TRBJ2-1, with TRBD2 identical over 10 bases. The length of the CDR3 is 15 residues. The trim removed 4 bases at V and 7 bases at J, leaving 7 bases unmatched. Germline-derived CDR1 and CDR2 are SEHNR and FQNEAQ (reference sequence). CDR3 sequence (DNA): TGTGCCAGCAGCTATAGCGGGGGGACCTCAAATGAGCAGTTCTTC. Residues: CASSYSGGTSNEQFF. The whole variable domain, filled in from reference TRBV7-9 and TRBJ2-1, reads DTGVSQNPRHKITKRGQNVTFRCDPISEHNRLYWYRQTLGQGPEFLTYFQNEAQLEKSRLLSDRFSAERPKGSFSTLEIQRTEQGDSAMYLCASSYSGGTSNEQFFGPGTRLTVL.

This clone came up a few times. J is TRBJ1-2 and V is TRBV7-9; D is uncertain. The CDR3 extends over 12 amino acids. Germline V CDR1 and CDR2: SEHNR, FQNEAQ (reference sequence). The DNA of the CDR3 is TGTGGGTCTCTAACTGGAAGTGGTGGCTACACCTTC. This gives the protein CGSLTGSGGYTF.

The chain is built from TRBV7-9 and TRBJ2-7; TRBD2 aligns across 8 bases. CDR3 size: 14 residues. The V gene's germline CDR1 is SEHNR and CDR2 FQNEAQ (reference sequence). V gave up 4 bases and J gave up 0 bases; unmatched junction bases: 2. The CDR3 DNA is TGTGCCAGCAGCTCGAGCGGGAGCTCCTACGAGCAGTACTTC. Translating it yields CASSSSGSSYEQYF.

Only a few counts were recorded for this clone. The rearrangement joins TRBV7-9 to TRBJ2-3, with 8 bases aligning to TRBD2. This CDR3 contains 15 residues. The germline V gene encodes CDR1 SEHNR and CDR2 FQNEAQ (reference sequence). V lost 5 bases, J lost 0 bases, and 4 bases stayed unmatched. In nucleotides, the CDR3 is TGTGCCAGCAGCGCCGGGACTAGAAGCACAGATACGCAGTATTTT. Translated, it gives CASSAGTRSTDTQYF.

This CDR3 reads CAWNRGQGGGQHF. CDR3 coding DNA: TGTGCCTGGAACAGGGGACAGGGTGGGGGCCAGCATTTT. The rearrangement joins TRBV30 to TRBJ1-5; 9 bases are shared with TRBD1. The trim removed 4 bases at V and 12 bases at J, leaving 10 bases unmatched. Germline loops: CDR1 GTSNPN, CDR2 SVGIG (reference sequence). This CDR3 region has 13 residues.